At least ten counts were recorded for the clone carrying this T cell receptor beta chain. TCRdb re-called the reads through MiXCR, storing one row per CDR3 protein. Found here are 450,000 to 650,000 distinct CDR3 sequences, more than 20% of them singletons; the top ten hold approximately 13%. The sample belongs to a study of T cell repertoires in cytomegalovirus infection. This CDR3 has 14 residues. CDR1 is SGHTA and CDR2 is FQGNSA in the germline V gene. Trimming removed 6 bases from V and 7 bases from J; junction bases left unmatched: 7. The chain carries TRBV7-2 and TRBJ2-1; 9 nucleotides match TRBD2. Sequenced material: PBMCs. The clonotype was recovered from a human donor in good health (CMV status not recorded). Some clones in this sample may be carry-over from other donors' samples. In nucleotides, the CDR3 is TGTGCCAGCAGTTTCGGACTAGCGCAGAATGAGCAGTTCTTC. This sequence encodes CASSFGLAQNEQFF.